One and the same sample provided the 15 T cell receptor beta chains below, sequenced in a study of T cells in Graves' hyperthyroidism and ophthalmopathy. There were TCR beta CDR3 regions amplified from RNA transcripts. The HTBI primer set drove a first-round RT-PCR of the TCR CDR3. One entry per CDR3 protein, called by TCRdb with MiXCR from the multiplex PCR reads. This table has some 600,000 distinct CDR3 sequences, roughly 50% appearing once. Material: peripheral blood or thyroid tissue (not recorded which). The receptors shown here come from a young woman with Graves' hyperthyroidism.

The gene calls are TRBV20-1 and TRBJ2-5; 9 bases are a match to TRBD1. The CDR3 consists of 14 residues. Germline-derived CDR1 and CDR2 are DFQATT and SNEGSKA (reference sequence). J was trimmed by 5 bases and V by 6 bases; bases with no gene match: 10. The CDR3 here is CSAFNRDRVETQYF. DNA for the CDR3: TGCAGTGCCTTTAACCGGGACAGGGTTGAGACCCAGTACTTC.

A few counts support this clonotype. The genes are TRBV19 and TRBJ1-2; D is unclear. Trimming shortened V by 7 bases and J by 4 bases, and 10 bases separated the two germline ends. The germline CDR1 and CDR2 sequences are LNHDA and SQIVND (reference sequence). The CDR3 has 12 residues. The CDR3 loop reads CASTGVGYGYTF. CDR3 bases: TGTGCCAGTACGGGAGTTGGCTATGGCTACACCTTC.

The rearrangement links TRBV2 to TRBJ2-2, with D uncertain. CDR3 size: 14 residues. V lost 2 bases and J 6 bases, leaving 10 bases between the germline ends. From germline, CDR1 is SNHLY and CDR2 FYNNEI. The CDR3 sequence is CASSEPGEAGELFF. The CDR3 DNA reads TGTGCCAGCAGTGAACCGGGTGAGGCCGGGGAGCTGTTTTTT.

With respect to this clonotype: Mismatch with germline at one junction end may stem from a read error. The rearrangement links TRBV7-9 to TRBJ2-7, with 9 positions matching TRBD1. Germline CDR1 and CDR2: SEHNR and FQNEAQ (reference sequence). The CDR3 extends over 11 amino acids. DNA for the CDR3: TGTGCCAGCAGCTTCCCCGGACAGGGGTCCTTC. This encodes CASSFPGQGSF.

V usage is TRBV7-9 and J usage is TRBJ1-4, with D possibly TRBD1 on 6 matching bases. Between the trimmed V and J ends, which lost 5 bases and 8 bases, there was a span of 18 bases. The CDR3 loop spans 15 amino acids. From germline, CDR1 is SEHNR and CDR2 FQNEAQ (reference sequence). In DNA, the CDR3 is TGTGCCAGCAGCCAAGATAACAGGGTGAGGGAAAAACTGTTTTTT. Translated: CASSQDNRVREKLFF.

This clonotype was seen only a few times. This sequence joins TRBV11-2 and TRBJ2-7; no clear D. Trimming removed 5 bases from V and 0 bases from J, with 14 bases in between. The CDR3 is made up of 15 amino acids. The germline V gene encodes CDR1 SGHAT and CDR2 FQNNGV. CDR3 region: CASSQVTADSYEQYF. The CDR3 DNA sequence: TGTGCCAGCAGCCAGGTTACAGCAGACTCCTACGAGCAGTACTTC.

V usage is TRBV20-1 and J usage is TRBJ2-7; possible D gene TRBD2, 6 bases. The CDR3 is 15 amino acids. Germline V gene lookup returns CDR1 DFQATT and CDR2 SNEGSKA (reference sequence). With 0 bases removed from V and 7 bases from J, the gap between germline ends came to 19 bases. CDR3 DNA sequence: TGCAGTGCTAGAGACCCCCGGCGGGAAAGTGGGGAGCAGTACTTC. It encodes CSARDPRRESGEQYF.

This clonotype was detected only a few times. The chain uses TRBV7-9 and TRBJ1-1; the D is unclear. Trimming left V 5 bases short and J 0 bases short, with 16 bases between. Germline loops: CDR1 SEHNR, CDR2 FQNEAQ (reference sequence). The CDR3 runs 16 residues. The CDR3 coding sequence is TGTGCCAGCAGCCAAGAATTCAGGCAAATGAACACTGAAGCTTTCTTT. It encodes CASSQEFRQMNTEAFF.

A note on this clonotype: The junction differs from germline at one of its ends, possibly a read error. J is TRBJ2-2 and V is TRBV29-1; D is unclear. Germline CDR1 is SQVTM and CDR2 is ANQGSEA. The CDR3 contains 13 residues. The CDR3: CSAEGVNTGELFF. The CDR3 DNA sequence: TGCAGCGCAGAAGGCGTGAACACTGGGGAGCTGTTTTTT.

The chain recombines TRBV10-3 with TRBJ2-2, with TRBD2 identical over 10 bases. Looked up from germline, CDR1 is ENHRY and CDR2 is SYGVKD. Trimming took 2 bases from V and 6 from J; bases not matched to a gene: 3. CDR3 length equals 15 residues. The CDR3 DNA reads as TGTGCCATCAGTGAGGGTCTAGCGGGAGCCGGGGAGCTGTTTTTT. Protein: CAISEGLAGAGELFF.

Turning to this clonotype: A much larger clone sits a single nucleotide away, making a read error possible. CDR3 bases: TGTGCCACCAAGCTAGGGGGTGCAAACACTGAAGCTTTCTTT. It specifies CATKLGGANTEAFF. J is TRBJ1-1 and V is TRBV10-3, with TRBD1 as a possible D gene (6 bases). The CDR3 runs 14 residues. Trimming cost V 10 bases and J 2 bases, with 17 bases left between them. Germline CDR1 is ENHRY and CDR2 is SYGVKD.

This clonotype has just one count. The chain joins TRBV7-2 to TRBJ1-6; a possible D gene is TRBD1 (5 bases). The CDR3 runs 15 residues. CDR1 SGHTA and CDR2 FQGNSA come from the germline V gene. V lost 2 bases to trimming and J lost 7 bases, with 12 bases between them. CDR3 DNA sequence: TGTGCCAGCAGCTTAACTGGGGCCACGAATTCACCCCTCCACTTT. Translation: CASSLTGATNSPLHF.

This clonotype was observed many times. The chain employs TRBV7-3 and TRBJ2-6; D uncertain. Germline loops: CDR1 SGHTA, CDR2 FQGTGA. V was shortened by 0 bases and J by 4 bases, with 4 bases between the two germline ends. The CDR3 totals 14 residues. The DNA for the CDR3 is TGTGCCAGCAGCTTAACGTACGGGGCCAACGTCCTGACTTTC. It yields the protein CASSLTYGANVLTF.

The chain employs TRBV20-1 and TRBJ2-2, with 8 bases fitting TRBD1. The CDR3 is 13 amino acids. After removal of 6 bases from V and 4 bases from J, the junction contained 4 bases not matched to a gene. CDR1 is DFQATT and CDR2 is SNEGSKA in the germline V gene (reference sequence). This chain's CDR3 is CSAKDRVTGELFF. DNA for the CDR3: TGCAGTGCAAAGGACAGGGTCACCGGGGAGCTGTTTTTT.

This chain uses TRBV7-2 with TRBJ2-3; maybe TRBD2 (5 bases). This CDR3 region has 14 residues. V lost 6 bases, J lost 0 bases, and 10 bases lay in between. Per germline, CDR1 SGHTA and CDR2 FQGNSA. The CDR3 sequence is CASRFGISTDTQYF. Written as DNA, the CDR3 is TGTGCCAGCAGGTTCGGGATTAGCACAGATACGCAGTATTTT.